This T cell receptor beta chain originates from a study of blood T cell repertoires in COVID-19. Trimming pared 4 bases from V and 4 bases from J, leaving 12 bases between. The CDR3 length is 13 residues. Germline-derived CDR1 and CDR2 are SGDLS and YYNGEE. Method: immunoSEQ multiplex PCR; TCRdb's copy keeps in-frame clones and lacks some. The profile shows 90,000 to 120,000 clones, roughly 82% of them singletons. The clonotype was recovered from a man aged 55 to 70 with acute or convalescent COVID-19. The chain is built from TRBV9 and TRBJ2-7; a weak D match, TRBD2 (5 bases). Sequencing was carried out using peripheral blood. The CDR3 here is CASSLDGKYEQYF. CDR3 nucleotides: TGTGCCAGCAGCCTGGACGGGAAATACGAGCAGTACTTC.